Detailed here is one T cell receptor (beta chain). The source of the sample is a study of shared clonotypes between healthy human individuals. Profiled with immunoSEQ multiplex PCR; TCRdb holds only in-frame clones, not every one. The table lists over 2 million clones, 90% to 95% of them singletons. This TCR came from a man aged 18 to 29 in good health. Sequences were obtained from naive CD4+ T cells sorted from blood. The subset: CD45RA+ positively selected.

Here the CDR3 reads CASSLGQAEAFF. CDR3 nucleotides: TGTGCCAGCAGCCTGGGACAGGCTGAAGCTTTCTTT. The chain has TRBV6-1 and TRBJ1-1, with TRBD1 matching 8 bases. J gave up 6 bases and V 6 bases, and 3 bases lay outside the gene matches. The V gene's germline CDR1 is MNHNS and CDR2 SASEGT. CDR3 length equals 12 residues.